The subject of this entry is one T cell receptor (beta chain). Per the authors' pipeline: Reference gene primer amplification gave estimated nucleated cell counts. Some clones are missing from TCRdb's copy, which holds only in-frame ones; the method was immunoSEQ multiplex PCR. Clonal size and the V and J genes are those of that table, whereas D and trimming came from the DNA. The data contain about 100,000 clones, about 92% of them singletons. Trimming removed 1 base at V and 5 bases at J, with 11 bases between. Germline loops: CDR1 MGHRA, CDR2 YSYEKL. This CDR3 has 15 amino acids. This sample is part of a study of blood T cell repertoires in COVID-19. Study-level information: Sample material is recorded as cDNA or gDNA derived from T cells, B-cell-depleted T cells, or PBMCs.

This chain connects TRBV4-1 to TRBJ1-4; D unresolved. The material sequenced was peripheral blood. The receptor's source is a man between 50 and 59 years old with active COVID-19. In nucleotides, the CDR3 is TGCGCCAGCAGCCAAGTAGGAGGTATCAATGAAAAACTGTTTTTT. Its translation is CASSQVGGINEKLFF.